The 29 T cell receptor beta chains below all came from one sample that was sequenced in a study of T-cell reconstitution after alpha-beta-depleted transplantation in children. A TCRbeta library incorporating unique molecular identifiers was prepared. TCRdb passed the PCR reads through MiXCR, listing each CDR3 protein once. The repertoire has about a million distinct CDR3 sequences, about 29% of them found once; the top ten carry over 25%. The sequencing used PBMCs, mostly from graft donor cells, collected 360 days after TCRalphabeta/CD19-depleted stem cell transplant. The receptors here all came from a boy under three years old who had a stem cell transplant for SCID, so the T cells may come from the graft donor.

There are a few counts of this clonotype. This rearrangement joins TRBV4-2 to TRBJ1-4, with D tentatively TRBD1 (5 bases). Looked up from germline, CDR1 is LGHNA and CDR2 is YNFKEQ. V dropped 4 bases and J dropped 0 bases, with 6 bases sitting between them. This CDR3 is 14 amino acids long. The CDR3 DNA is TGTGCCAGCAGCCGGGACTCAACTAATGAAAAACTGTTTTTT. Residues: CASSRDSTNEKLFF.

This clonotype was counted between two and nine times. This CDR3 reads CASSLTGIYGEQYF. The CDR3 bases are TGTGCCAGCAGTTTAACAGGGATCTACGGGGAGCAGTACTTC. The J gene is TRBJ2-7, the V gene TRBV27; D is possibly TRBD1 (6 bases). Germline CDR1 reads MNHEY; CDR2 reads SMNVEV (reference sequence). The CDR3 extends over 14 amino acids. V was clipped by 2 bases and J by 7 bases, with 15 bases between them.

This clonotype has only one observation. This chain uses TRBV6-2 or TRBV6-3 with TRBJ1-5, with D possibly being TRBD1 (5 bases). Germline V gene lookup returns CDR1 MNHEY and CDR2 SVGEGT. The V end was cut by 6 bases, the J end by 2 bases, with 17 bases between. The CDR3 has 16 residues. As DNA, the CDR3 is TGTGCCAGCAGCCCCCGGGTCCCGGGGGGCAATCAGCCCCAGCATTTT. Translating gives CASSPRVPGGNQPQHF.

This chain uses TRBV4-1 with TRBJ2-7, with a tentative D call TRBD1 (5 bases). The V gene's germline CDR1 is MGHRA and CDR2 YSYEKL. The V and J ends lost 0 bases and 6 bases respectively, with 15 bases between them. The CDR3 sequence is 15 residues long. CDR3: CASSQDNRILTEQYF. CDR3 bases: TGCGCCAGCAGCCAAGATAACAGGATTCTCACCGAGCAGTACTTC.

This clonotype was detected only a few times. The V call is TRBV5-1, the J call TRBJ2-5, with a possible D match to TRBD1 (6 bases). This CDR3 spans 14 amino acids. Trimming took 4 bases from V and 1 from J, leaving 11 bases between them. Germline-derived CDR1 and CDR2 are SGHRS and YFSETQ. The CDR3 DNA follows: TGCGCCAGCAGCGTAACAGGGTTCCAAGAGACCCAGTACTTC. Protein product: CASSVTGFQETQYF. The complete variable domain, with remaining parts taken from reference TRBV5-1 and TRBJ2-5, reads KAGVTQTPRYLIKTRGQQVTLSCSPISGHRSVSWYQQTPGQGLQFLFEYFSETQRNKGNFPGRFSGRQFSNSRSEMNVSTLELGDSALYLCASSVTGFQETQYFGPGTRLLVL.

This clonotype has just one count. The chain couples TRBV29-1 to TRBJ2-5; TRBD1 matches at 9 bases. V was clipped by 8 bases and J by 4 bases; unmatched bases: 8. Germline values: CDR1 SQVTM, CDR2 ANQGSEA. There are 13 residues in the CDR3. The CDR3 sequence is CSIQGAWRETQYF. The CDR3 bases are TGCAGCATACAGGGGGCTTGGAGAGAGACCCAGTACTTC.

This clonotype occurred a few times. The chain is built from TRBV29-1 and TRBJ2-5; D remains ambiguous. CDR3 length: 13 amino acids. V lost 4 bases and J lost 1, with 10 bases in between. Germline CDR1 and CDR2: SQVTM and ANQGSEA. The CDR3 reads CSVVRNVQETQYF. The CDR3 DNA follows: TGCAGCGTTGTAAGGAATGTCCAAGAGACCCAGTACTTC.

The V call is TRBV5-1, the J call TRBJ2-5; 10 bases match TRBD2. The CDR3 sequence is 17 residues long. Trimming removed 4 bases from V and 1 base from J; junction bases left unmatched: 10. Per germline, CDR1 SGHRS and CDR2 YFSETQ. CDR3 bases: TGCGCCAGCAGCCCTTTAGCGGGGGGATCCATCCAAGAGACCCAGTACTTC. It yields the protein CASSPLAGGSIQETQYF.

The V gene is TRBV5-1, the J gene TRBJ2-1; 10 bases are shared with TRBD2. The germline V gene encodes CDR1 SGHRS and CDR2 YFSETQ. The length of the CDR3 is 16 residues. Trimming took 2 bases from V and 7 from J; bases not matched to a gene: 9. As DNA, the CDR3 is TGCGCCAGCAGCTTAATTCCTAGCGGGGGTCGGAATGAGCAGTTCTTC. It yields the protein CASSLIPSGGRNEQFF. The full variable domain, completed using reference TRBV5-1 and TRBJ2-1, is KAGVTQTPRYLIKTRGQQVTLSCSPISGHRSVSWYQQTPGQGLQFLFEYFSETQRNKGNFPGRFSGRQFSNSRSEMNVSTLELGDSALYLCASSLIPSGGRNEQFFGPGTRLTVL.

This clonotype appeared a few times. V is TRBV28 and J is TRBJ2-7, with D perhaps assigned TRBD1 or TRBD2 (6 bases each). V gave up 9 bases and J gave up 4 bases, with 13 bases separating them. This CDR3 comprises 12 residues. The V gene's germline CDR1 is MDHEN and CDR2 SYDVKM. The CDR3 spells CASTGAVYEQYF. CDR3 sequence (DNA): TGTGCCAGTACGGGGGCAGTTTACGAGCAGTACTTC.

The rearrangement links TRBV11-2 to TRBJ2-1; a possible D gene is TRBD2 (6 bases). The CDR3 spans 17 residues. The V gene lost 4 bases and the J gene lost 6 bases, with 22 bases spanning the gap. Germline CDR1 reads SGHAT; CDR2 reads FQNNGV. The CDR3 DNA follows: TGTGCCAGCAGCTCCTATATGGAGGGCCCCACAGGCAATGAGCAGTTCTTC. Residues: CASSSYMEGPTGNEQFF.

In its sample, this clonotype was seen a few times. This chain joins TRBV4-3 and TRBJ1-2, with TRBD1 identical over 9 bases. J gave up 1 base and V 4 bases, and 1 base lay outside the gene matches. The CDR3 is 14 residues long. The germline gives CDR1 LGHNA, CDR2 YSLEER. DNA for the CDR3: TGCGCCAGCAGCCGGACAGGGGTTAACTATGGCTACACCTTC. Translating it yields CASSRTGVNYGYTF.

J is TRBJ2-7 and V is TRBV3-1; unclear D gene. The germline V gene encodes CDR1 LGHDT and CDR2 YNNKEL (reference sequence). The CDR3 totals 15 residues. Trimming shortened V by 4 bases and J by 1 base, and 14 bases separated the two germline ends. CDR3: CASSLTPGSSYEQYF. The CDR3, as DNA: TGTGCCAGCAGCCTGACCCCCGGATCTTCCTACGAGCAGTACTTC.

This chain's CDR3 is CASSSDRGPGNTIYF. As DNA, the CDR3 is TGCGCCAGCAGCTCGGACAGGGGGCCTGGAAACACCATATATTTT. V is TRBV5-1 and J is TRBJ1-3; TRBD1 aligns across 11 bases. This CDR3 comprises 15 residues. V shed 3 bases, J shed 2 bases, and the junction held 1 base outside the gene matches. The germline V gene encodes CDR1 SGHRS and CDR2 YFSETQ.

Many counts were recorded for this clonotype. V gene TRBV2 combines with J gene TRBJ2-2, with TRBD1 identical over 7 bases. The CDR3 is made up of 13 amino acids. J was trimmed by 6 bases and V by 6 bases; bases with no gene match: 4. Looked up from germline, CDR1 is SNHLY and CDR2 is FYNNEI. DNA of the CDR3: TGTGCCAGCAGACCCGACAGGGCCGGGGAGCTGTTTTTT. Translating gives CASRPDRAGELFF.

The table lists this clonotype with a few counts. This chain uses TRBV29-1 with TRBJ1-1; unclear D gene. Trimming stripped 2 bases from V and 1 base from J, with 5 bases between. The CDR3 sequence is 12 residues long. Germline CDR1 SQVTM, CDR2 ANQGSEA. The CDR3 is CSVEWENTEAFF. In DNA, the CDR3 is TGCAGCGTTGAATGGGAGAACACTGAAGCTTTCTTT.

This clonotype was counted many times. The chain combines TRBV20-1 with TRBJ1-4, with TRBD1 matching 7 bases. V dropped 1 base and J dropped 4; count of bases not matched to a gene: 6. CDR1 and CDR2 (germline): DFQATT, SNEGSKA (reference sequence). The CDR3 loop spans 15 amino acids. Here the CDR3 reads CSARGYGQVNEKLFF. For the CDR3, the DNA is TGCAGTGCTAGAGGCTACGGACAGGTTAATGAAAAACTGTTTTTT.

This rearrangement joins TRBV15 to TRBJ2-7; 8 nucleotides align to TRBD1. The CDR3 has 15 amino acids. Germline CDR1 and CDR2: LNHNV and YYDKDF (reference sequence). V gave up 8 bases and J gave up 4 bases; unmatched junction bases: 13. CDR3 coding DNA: TGTGCCACCTCGGCGGCCGGGACAGGTTCTTACGAGCAGTACTTC. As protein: CATSAAGTGSYEQYF.

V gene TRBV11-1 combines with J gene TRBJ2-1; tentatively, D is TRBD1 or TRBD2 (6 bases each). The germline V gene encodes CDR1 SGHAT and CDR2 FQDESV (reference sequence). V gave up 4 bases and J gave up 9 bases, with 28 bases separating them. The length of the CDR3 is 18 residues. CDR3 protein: CASSSELGGASLAGEQFF. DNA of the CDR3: TGTGCCAGCAGCTCCGAATTGGGGGGCGCATCGCTCGCGGGTGAGCAGTTCTTC.

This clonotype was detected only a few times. In nucleotides, the CDR3 is TGTGCCAGCAGTTTGGGGGCAGGGTCTGAAAAACTGTTTTTT. It yields the protein CASSLGAGSEKLFF. The chain recombines TRBV12-3 or TRBV12-4 with TRBJ1-4; weak D call: TRBD1 (6 bases). Between the trimmed V and J ends, which lost 3 bases and 7 bases, there was a span of 12 bases. CDR3 length equals 14 residues.

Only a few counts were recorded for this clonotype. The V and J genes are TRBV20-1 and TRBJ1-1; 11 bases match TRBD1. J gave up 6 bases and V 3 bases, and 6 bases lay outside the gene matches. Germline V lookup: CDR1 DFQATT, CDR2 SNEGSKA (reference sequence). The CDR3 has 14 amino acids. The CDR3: CSARAGTGGAEAFF. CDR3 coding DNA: TGCAGTGCTAGGGCGGGGACAGGGGGGGCTGAAGCTTTCTTT.

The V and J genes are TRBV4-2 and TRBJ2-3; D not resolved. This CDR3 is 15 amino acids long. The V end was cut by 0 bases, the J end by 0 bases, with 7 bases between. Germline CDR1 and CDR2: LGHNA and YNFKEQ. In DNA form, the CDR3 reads TGTGCCAGCAGCCAAGAGGTCCTCAGCACAGATACGCAGTATTTT. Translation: CASSQEVLSTDTQYF.

In DNA form, the CDR3 reads TGTGCCAGCACTCGGGGGCCAGAACCCCTCCACTTT. Its protein is CASTRGPEPLHF. The V gene is TRBV3-1, the J gene TRBJ1-6; possibly TRBD1 for D (6 bases). Looked up from germline, CDR1 is LGHDT and CDR2 is YNNKEL (reference sequence). This CDR3 has 12 amino acids. The V gene lost 7 bases and the J gene lost 12 bases, with 13 bases spanning the gap.

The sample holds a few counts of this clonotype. The CDR3 reads CASSPRDRGIFATNEKLFF. The CDR3 DNA follows: TGTGCCAGCAGTCCCAGGGACAGGGGAATTTTTGCAACTAATGAAAAACTGTTTTTT. The J gene is TRBJ1-4, the V gene TRBV12-3 or TRBV12-4; TRBD1 agrees at 10 bases. The CDR3 has 19 amino acids. J lost 0 bases, V lost 5 bases, and 12 bases had no gene match.

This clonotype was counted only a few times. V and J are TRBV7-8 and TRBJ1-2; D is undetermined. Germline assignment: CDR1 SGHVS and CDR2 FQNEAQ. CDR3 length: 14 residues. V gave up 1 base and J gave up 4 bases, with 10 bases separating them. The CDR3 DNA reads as TGTGCCAGCAGCTTAGGGCTGCTCGCCTATGGCTACACCTTC. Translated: CASSLGLLAYGYTF.

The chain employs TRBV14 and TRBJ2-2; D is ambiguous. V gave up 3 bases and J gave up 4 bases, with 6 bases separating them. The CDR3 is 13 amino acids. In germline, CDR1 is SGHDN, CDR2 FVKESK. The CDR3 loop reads CASSHTSTGELFF. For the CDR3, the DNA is TGTGCCAGCAGCCATACATCCACCGGGGAGCTGTTTTTT.

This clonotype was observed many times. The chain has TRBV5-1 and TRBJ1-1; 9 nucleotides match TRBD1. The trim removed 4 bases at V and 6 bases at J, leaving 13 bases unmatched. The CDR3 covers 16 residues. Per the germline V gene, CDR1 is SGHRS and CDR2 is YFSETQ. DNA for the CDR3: TGCGCCAGCAGCGCACTGTCGACAGGGGGTGGAGCTGAAGCTTTCTTT. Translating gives CASSALSTGGGAEAFF.

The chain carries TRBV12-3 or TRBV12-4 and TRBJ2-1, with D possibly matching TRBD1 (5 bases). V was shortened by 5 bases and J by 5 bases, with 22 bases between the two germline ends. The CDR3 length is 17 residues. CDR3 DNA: TGTGCCAGCAGTCCCGCCCTAACAGGCCCGAGAAACAATGAGCAGTTCTTC. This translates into CASSPALTGPRNNEQFF.

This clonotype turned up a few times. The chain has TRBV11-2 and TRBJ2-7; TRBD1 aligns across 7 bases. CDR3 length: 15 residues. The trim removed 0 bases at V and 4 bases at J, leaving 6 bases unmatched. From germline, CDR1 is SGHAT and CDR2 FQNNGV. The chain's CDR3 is CASSLETGYGYEQYF. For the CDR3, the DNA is TGTGCCAGCAGCTTAGAGACAGGGTATGGATACGAGCAGTACTTC.